This TCR beta chain is drawn from a study of regulatory T cells in long-lasting Graves disease. General observations from the study: For persistent Graves' patients, TCR diversity was lower than for newly diagnosed ones.

Germline V gives CDR1 MNHEY, CDR2 SVGEGT. With 5 bases removed from V and 4 bases from J, the gap between germline ends came to 10 bases. The CDR3 is 13 residues long. A few counts support this clonotype. Antigen specificity is unknown. The time point denotes: newly diagnosed GD, antithyroid drugs for less than 3 months. Preparation of the TCR library used RNA extracted from PBMCs. Library construction for TCR beta used iRepertoire HTBI primers and Arm-PCR of CDR3 regions. TCRdb redid the calling of the multiplex PCR reads with MiXCR, one entry per CDR3 protein. The sample carries some 500,000 distinct CDR3 sequences, about 16% recorded once. The same data also went into a second study, on T cells in Graves' hyperthyroidism and ophthalmopathy. That paper notes: The HTBI primer set drove a first-round RT-PCR of the TCR CDR3. Most clonotypes expanded in the thyroid (above 0.001) were also present in blood.

This chain links TRBV6-2 or TRBV6-3 with TRBJ2-3; TRBD1 might be the D (5 bases). The sample in question was peripheral blood mononuclear cells (PBMCs), obtained at new diagnosis, from a patient treated with antithyroid drugs. This TCR was recovered from a woman aged 35-60 years with Graves disease. CDR3 bases: TGTGCCAGCAGTAGGGGAATAGCAGATACGCAGTATTTT. Translated, it gives CASSRGIADTQYF.